One sample yielded the 4 T cell receptor beta chains listed below, sequenced in a study of blood T cell repertoires in COVID-19. TCRdb's copy holds only in-frame clones and misses some; the assay was immunoSEQ multiplex PCR. Of about 87,000 clones listed, approximately 82% are singletons. The material sequenced was peripheral blood. Receptor source: a woman in her 70s with acute or convalescent COVID-19.

The V and J genes are TRBV2 and TRBJ1-2; maybe TRBD1 (5 bases). Germline lookup yields CDR1 SNHLY and CDR2 FYNNEI. The CDR3 has 15 amino acids. V was trimmed by 3 bases and J by 1 base, leaving 12 bases between them. CDR3 bases: TGTGCCAGCAGTGAGGGCCAGGGAGGTAACTATGGCTACACCTTC. Translated: CASSEGQGGNYGYTF. Full variable domain (outside the CDR3, taken from reference TRBV2 and TRBJ1-2): EPEVTQTPSHQVTQMGQEVILRCVPISNHLYFYWYRQILGQKVEFLVSFYNNEISEKSEIFDDQFSVERPDGSNFTLKIRSTKLEDSAMYFCASSEGQGGNYGYTFGSGTRLTVV.

The chain employs TRBV12-3 or TRBV12-4 and TRBJ1-1; maybe TRBD1 (5 bases). V gave up 3 bases and J gave up 10 bases, with 12 bases separating them. The CDR3 has 12 residues. The CDR3, as DNA: TGTGCCAGCAGTTTTAGTCTGGGGGGAGCTTTCTTT. This translates into CASSFSLGGAFF.

The DNA for the CDR3 is TGTGCCAGCAGCGAAGGGACAGGTTTTTCGGGTCAGCCCCAGCATTTT. Protein sequence: CASSEGTGFSGQPQHF. The chain uses TRBV9 and TRBJ1-5; the match to TRBD1 covers 8 bases. From germline, CDR1 is SGDLS and CDR2 YYNGEE. V shed 3 bases and J 6 bases; nucleotides not matched to a gene: 11. This CDR3 spans 16 amino acids.

This chain connects TRBV5-6 to TRBJ2-7; no clear D gene. Trimming stripped 5 bases from V and 2 bases from J, with 11 bases between. Looked up from germline, CDR1 is SGHDT and CDR2 is YYEEEE. The CDR3 contains 13 residues. The CDR3 loop is CASSSWRAYEQYF. The DNA of the CDR3 is TGTGCCAGCAGTTCCTGGAGAGCCTACGAGCAGTACTTC.